The 3 T cell receptor beta chains in this list originate from one sample, sequenced in a study of blood T cell repertoires in COVID-19. Libraries were prepared by immunoSEQ multiplex PCR; TCRdb keeps only in-frame clonotypes and omits some of them. The sample consists of some 180,000 clones, roughly nine tenths of them appearing once. The specimen sequenced was peripheral blood. The source of these receptors is a man between 65 and 80 years old with active or convalescent COVID-19.

This clone appeared once. V usage is TRBV4-3 and J usage is TRBJ2-6; D remains ambiguous. V lost 2 bases to trimming and J lost 0 bases, with 2 bases between them. Per the germline V gene, CDR1 is LGHNA and CDR2 is YSLEER. There are 14 residues in the CDR3. CDR3: CASSQRSGANVLTF. DNA for the CDR3: TGCGCCAGCAGCCAACGCTCTGGGGCCAACGTCCTGACTTTC.

V usage is TRBV18 and J usage is TRBJ1-6, with no clear D. V dropped 3 bases and J dropped 5 bases, with 14 bases sitting between them. The CDR3 runs to 16 residues. Germline V gives CDR1 KGHSH, CDR2 LQKENI. The CDR3 DNA reads TGTGCCAGCTCACCTAGCAGCTTTGCCGATAATTCACCCCTCCACTTT. Protein product: CASSPSSFADNSPLHF.

Written as DNA, the CDR3 is TGTGCCAGCGCTGGGGGGGGCACTGAAGCTTTCTTT. Protein product: CASAGGGTEAFF. This chain uses TRBV6-5 with TRBJ1-1, with D perhaps matching TRBD1 (5 bases). With 8 bases removed from V and 4 bases from J, the gap between germline ends came to 11 bases. CDR1 is MNHEY and CDR2 is SVGAGI in the germline V gene. The CDR3 loop spans 12 amino acids.